This T cell receptor (beta chain) was profiled in a study of beta chain features in type 1 diabetes. General study points: Patients' naive, central memory and Treg TCRB repertoires seemed closer to one another than those of healthy donors. Moderate yet significant TCRB CDR3 shortening was seen in Type 1 diabetes patients in all four CD4+ subsets.

Points on this clone: What it binds is unknown.

CDR1 SGHRS and CDR2 YFSETQ come from the germline V gene. With 3 bases clipped from V and 6 bases from J, the junction kept 3 bases outside the gene matches. The CDR3 is made up of 14 amino acids. Expressed TCRB transcripts were sequenced after all isolated RNA was converted to cDNA. Data came from immunoSEQ multiplex PCR; TCRdb stores just in-frame clones and leaves some out. The sample records almost 350,000 clones, 9.3% being singletons. One heparinised blood draw, averaging about 120 mL, came from each donor. Each of the CD4+ naive, central memory, regulatory and stem cell-like memory populations was sorted via CD45RO/CCR7/CD25/CD127/CD95/CD27. Sorting produced populations that all topped 95% purity.

What was sequenced was central memory CD4+ T cells from blood. J is TRBJ1-4 and V is TRBV5-1, with 9 bases fitting TRBD1. This clonotype was obtained from a young man with type 1 diabetes. This chain's CDR3 is CASSSGQGDEKLFF. CDR3 DNA: TGCGCCAGCAGCTCGGGACAGGGTGATGAAAAACTGTTTTTT.